Listed below are T cell receptor beta chains from one sample, sequenced in a study of blood T cell repertoires in COVID-19. Profiled with immunoSEQ multiplex PCR; TCRdb holds only in-frame clones, not every one. This table holds over 300,000 clones, approximately 91% found once. The sample was PBMCs or T cells enriched from blood (not recorded which). The receptors were gathered from a woman aged 35 to 49 who had recovered from COVID-19. The CDR3 runs from the conserved cysteine through the conserved F or W. A D gene is named only where the DNA matches it firmly. Part of the rows lack a size; the others show once, few, many or a class for expanded clones.

j_call,d_call,v_call,clone_size,cdr3_nt,cdr3_aa
TRBJ2-1,-,TRBV4-1,-,TGCGCCAGCAGCCAGATCGACACGTACAATGAGCAGTTCTTC,CASSQIDTYNEQFF
TRBJ2-7,TRBD1,TRBV10-3,-,TGTGCCATCAGTGACCCCGGGACAGGGGCGGGCGAGCAGTACTTC,CAISDPGTGAGEQYF
TRBJ2-5,-,TRBV18,-,TGTGCCAGCTCACGCTTCCAAGGAGAAGAGACCCAGTACTTC,CASSRFQGEETQYF
TRBJ1-4,-,TRBV5-1,-,TGCGCCAGCAGCACCAGGGTGGGTGAAAAACTGTTTTTT,CASSTRVGEKLFF
TRBJ2-7,TRBD1,TRBV30,-,TGTGCCTGGAGAGCCGACAGGGAAAACAGCTTC,CAWRADRENSF
TRBJ1-1,TRBD1,TRBV19,-,TGTGCCAGCAGGGGGCGGAAAGCTTTCTTT,CASRGRKAFF
TRBJ2-7,TRBD2,TRBV5-1,-,TGCGCCAGTCTCCTATATAGCGGGAGCGGGAGGCAGTACTTC,CASLLYSGSGRQYF
TRBJ1-5,TRBD1,TRBV19,-,TGTGCCAGTAGTATGCCCCCGACAGGGGGCTGGAATCAGCCCCAGCATTTT,CASSMPPTGGWNQPQHF
TRBJ2-1,TRBD2,TRBV7-3,few,TGTGCCAGCAGCTCCTTGACTAGCGGGCCCTACAATGAGCAGTTCTTC,CASSSLTSGPYNEQFF
TRBJ2-7,TRBD2,TRBV30,-,TGTGCCGGCGGGACTAGCGTTCGCTACGAGCAGTACTTC,CAGGTSVRYEQYF
TRBJ1-4,TRBD1,TRBV18,once,TGTGCCAGCTCAGCCCGGGACAGAGGGGAAAAACTGTTTTTT,CASSARDRGEKLFF
TRBJ2-5,-,TRBV7-9,-,TGTGCCAGCAGCTTGCGACAGCAAGAGACCCAGTACTTC,CASSLRQQETQYF
TRBJ1-2,TRBD1,TRBV7-3,once,TGTGCCAGCAGCTCCACCCCAAAGACAGGGGTTGGCGGCTACACCTTC,CASSSTPKTGVGGYTF
TRBJ1-6,TRBD1,TRBV10-3,-,TGTGCCATCAGACCGGGACAGGCCACAAATTCACCCCTCCACTTT,CAIRPGQATNSPLHF
TRBJ2-2,-,TRBV7-2,once,TGTGCCAGCATGGTTAGGGCTAGCGACACCGGGGAGCTGTTTTTT,CASMVRASDTGELFF
TRBJ2-2,TRBD2,TRBV7-3,once,TGTGCCAGCAGCTCCCCTTCGGGAGGCGCGAACACCGGGGAGCTGTTTTTT,CASSSPSGGANTGELFF
TRBJ1-1,TRBD1,TRBV9,-,TGTGCCAGCAGCGTGAAAACCGGGACAGGGGGCACTGAAGCTTTCTTT,CASSVKTGTGGTEAFF
TRBJ1-3,-,TRBV7-2,once,TGTGCCAGCAGCGACGTACAGGGCGACTCTGGAAACACCATATATTTT,CASSDVQGDSGNTIYF
TRBJ1-6,-,TRBV7-9,-,TGTGCCAGCAGCCCCGCAGTGAATTCACCCCTCCACTTT,CASSPAVNSPLHF
TRBJ2-7,TRBD2,TRBV6-2/TRBV6-3,-,TGTGCCAGCAGTTACTTGCGACTAGCGGGGTCCTACGAGCAGTACTTC,CASSYLRLAGSYEQYF
TRBJ1-6,-,TRBV19,-,TGTGCCACTCAAAAGTCGGGGGGCTATAATTCACCCCTCCACTTT,CATQKSGGYNSPLHF
TRBJ2-1,-,TRBV4-1,-,TGCGCCAGCAGCCAAGAACAGGGCAGAGCCTACAATGAGCAGTTCTTC,CASSQEQGRAYNEQFF
TRBJ2-7,TRBD2,TRBV5-4,-,TGTGCCAGCAGCGCCGAGCCACTAGCGGCCGAGCAGTACTTC,CASSAEPLAAEQYF
TRBJ1-1,-,TRBV5-8,-,TGTGCCAGCACCCCGTTAAGGGGTGAAGCTTTCTTT,CASTPLRGEAFF
TRBJ2-2,-,TRBV7-2,once,TGTGCCAGCAGACCTCCATCCGGGAGGAACACCGGGGAGCTGTTTTTT,CASRPPSGRNTGELFF
TRBJ2-7,TRBD1,TRBV4-2,-,TGTGCCAGCAGCCGAGGGGACAGCTCCTACGAGCAGTACTTC,CASSRGDSSYEQYF
TRBJ2-7,TRBD1,TRBV10-3,-,TGTGCCATCAGCCGGGACAGGGGGGACTACGAGCAGTACTTC,CAISRDRGDYEQYF
TRBJ1-1,-,TRBV19,-,TGTGCCACCCGCGAGCAGGTGAACACTGAAGCTTTCTTT,CATREQVNTEAFF
TRBJ1-1,-,TRBV10-3,-,TGTGCCATCAGTGAGAGGGAGGGGAGTGAAGCTTTCTTT,CAISEREGSEAFF
TRBJ1-2,TRBD1,TRBV29-1,-,TGCAGCGTTGAAGCAGGGGGCCGGGGCTACACCTTC,CSVEAGGRGYTF
TRBJ1-6,-,TRBV7-9,-,TGTGCCAGCAGCTCCTTAAATACAGGGTTTAATTCACCCCTCCACTTT,CASSSLNTGFNSPLHF
TRBJ2-6,-,TRBV19,few,TGTGCCAGTAGGTCGACAGGCTTCAGCTCTGGGGCCAACGTCCTGACTTTC,CASRSTGFSSGANVLTF
TRBJ1-2,-,TRBV19,-,TGTGCCAGTAGTATTGATACAGACAGGAGCTATGGCTACACCTTC,CASSIDTDRSYGYTF
TRBJ2-5,-,TRBV7-3,-,TGTGCCAGCAGCTCCGGGTCCCAAGAGACCCAGTACTTC,CASSSGSQETQYF
TRBJ1-2,TRBD1,TRBV2,-,TGTGCCAGCAGCTCGGACAGGGGACGTCCCAACACCTTC,CASSSDRGRPNTF
TRBJ1-2,-,TRBV3-1/TRBV3-2,-,TGTGCCAGCAGCCAACTTAACAGCTATGGCTACACCTTC,CASSQLNSYGYTF